Listed below are T cell receptor beta chains from one sample, sequenced in a study of T cells in Graves' hyperthyroidism and ophthalmopathy. TCRdb reanalysed the multiplex PCR reads using MiXCR and keeps one entry per CDR3 protein. The data hold 550,000 to 700,000 distinct CDR3 sequences, with around 15% observed a single time. The specimen sequenced was blood. The receptors were gathered from a woman aged 40 to 55 with Graves' ophthalmopathy. The CDR3 runs from the conserved cysteine through the conserved F or W. The D gene is left open where the match is weak. The listing skips clone size in some rows; elsewhere it reads once, few, many or a size class.

cdr3_nt cdr3_aa d_call j_call clone_size v_call
TGTGCCAGCTCACCAACGGAGGCGGGAGTGGGAGAGACCCAGTACTTC CASSPTEAGVGETQYF TRBD2 TRBJ2-5 many TRBV18
TGTGCCAACAGCAGCGGCTTAGCGGGCCTCTACGAGCAGTACTTC CANSSGLAGLYEQYF TRBD2 TRBJ2-7 . TRBV12-3/TRBV12-4
TGTGCCACCAGCTGTCCAGGCCAGTACTTC CATSCPGQYF . TRBJ2-5 many TRBV15
TGTGCCAGCAGTACGTTCGCGGAGAGTTACGAGCAGTACTTC CASSTFAESYEQYF . TRBJ2-7 . TRBV28
TGTGCCAGCAGTTTAAGTTGGGGAGCGGACACTGAAGCTTTCTTT CASSLSWGADTEAFF . TRBJ1-1 many TRBV27
TGTGCCAGCAGTCGGCAGGGGGCAAATCAGCCCCAGCATTTT CASSRQGANQPQHF TRBD1 TRBJ1-5 many TRBV27
TGTGCCAGCAGCTTTCTCAGCTGGGGCACTGATGGCTACACCTTC CASSFLSWGTDGYTF . TRBJ1-2 many TRBV11-2
TGTGCCAGCCTCCGGGGGTTCGGCGGTGAAGCTTTCTTT CASLRGFGGEAFF . TRBJ1-1 few TRBV2
TGTGCCAGCATATTGGGTACTGAAGCTTTCTTT CASILGTEAFF . TRBJ1-1 . TRBV27
TGTGCCAGTAGCTCCATCCTCGGGACTAGCAGGAGGGAGACCCAGTACTTC CASSSILGTSRRETQYF TRBD2 TRBJ2-5 . TRBV19
TGCAGCGTGACACCGACAGGGACTATTGAAGCTTTCTTT CSVTPTGTIEAFF TRBD1 TRBJ1-1 many TRBV29-1
TGCGCCAGCAGCCCGGAGGGGCGGGCTTACACCGGGGAGCTGTTTTTT CASSPEGRAYTGELFF . TRBJ2-2 . TRBV5-1
TGTGCCTGGACCGGGACAGAGTACTACGAGCAGTACTTC CAWTGTEYYEQYF TRBD1 TRBJ2-7 . TRBV30
TGCGCCAGCAGCCCGGGGGACAGGGAGTCTGGCTACACCTTC CASSPGDRESGYTF TRBD1 TRBJ1-2 many TRBV5-1
TGTGCCAGCAGCTTACTTAGCGGGAGTATCTACGAGCAGTACTTC CASSLLSGSIYEQYF TRBD2 TRBJ2-7 many TRBV11-2
TGTGCCAGTAGTACCGTGCCTGGCAATCAGCCCCAGCATTTT CASSTVPGNQPQHF . TRBJ1-5 few TRBV19
TGTGCCAGCTCACCGGAGGGCAACTATGGCTACACCTTC CASSPEGNYGYTF . TRBJ1-2 many TRBV18
TGTGCCAGCAATCCAGGTTGGGGTAGTCAGCCCCAGCATTTT CASNPGWGSQPQHF . TRBJ1-5 many TRBV12-3/TRBV12-4
TGTGCCAGCACTCCAAGGTTCTCTGGGGCCAACGTCCTGACTTTC CASTPRFSGANVLTF . TRBJ2-6 many TRBV7-8
TGTGCCAGCAGTTTAGGCGGGATCATCACTGAAGCTTTCTTT CASSLGGIITEAFF . TRBJ1-1 many TRBV12-3/TRBV12-4
TGTGCCAGCAGTTACTCGTCAGGGACATTCTACGAGCAGTACTTC CASSYSSGTFYEQYF . TRBJ2-7 many TRBV6-5
TGCGCCAGCAGCCAGGCGGGGCTGGCAGTAAACATTCAGTACTTC CASSQAGLAVNIQYF . TRBJ2-4 few TRBV4-1
TGTGCCAGCAGCTTAGAGGGGTTTGGGGCCAACGTCCTGACTTTC CASSLEGFGANVLTF . TRBJ2-6 many TRBV11-2
TGTGCCAGCAGTTACTCCCTAGGGGGGGTCTATGGCTACACCTTC CASSYSLGGVYGYTF . TRBJ1-2 . TRBV6-5
TGCAGTGCTAAGGGAGTAGTAAATAGTCAGCCCCAGCATTTT CSAKGVVNSQPQHF . TRBJ1-5 few TRBV20-1
TGTGCCAGCTCACCACCGGGACTAGCCTCCTACGAGCAGTACTTC CASSPPGLASYEQYF TRBD2 TRBJ2-7 many TRBV18
TGTGCTAGTGGTTTGGTACGAGGGGACGAGCAGTACTTC CASGLVRGDEQYF . TRBJ2-7 . TRBV12-5
TGTAGGAGCGCGAGTAGGTACGAGCAGTACTTC CRSASRYEQYF . TRBJ2-7 few TRBV28
TGTGCCAGCAGCCTCGGCCGGGACAGACCATACGAGCAGTACTTC CASSLGRDRPYEQYF TRBD1 TRBJ2-7 many TRBV6-1
TGTGCCAGTAGTATAGCCGCGGGGCCGAACACTGAAGCTTTCTTT CASSIAAGPNTEAFF . TRBJ1-1 many TRBV19
TGCGCCAGCAGCTTGATACCGGGACAGGTTGAAGCTTTCTTT CASSLIPGQVEAFF TRBD1 TRBJ1-1 few TRBV5-1
TGTGCCACCAGTGATTTCGGACAGGGCCGAAAGACCCAGTACTTC CATSDFGQGRKTQYF TRBD1 TRBJ2-5 many TRBV24-1
TGTGCTAGTGGTTTAACAGGGGAACCCCGGGGAGTCGAGCAGTACTTC CASGLTGEPRGVEQYF TRBD1 TRBJ2-7 few TRBV12-5
TGTGCCAGCAGCGTGGGGGGAGGGGGACACACTGAAGCTTTCTTT CASSVGGGGHTEAFF . TRBJ1-1 many TRBV9
TGTGCCAGCAGTGAAGACACCCGGACCCTTTACTACGAGCAGTACTTC CASSEDTRTLYYEQYF . TRBJ2-7 many TRBV6-1
TGCAGTGCTATAGGGACACAAAACGCGGGGGAGCAGTACTTC CSAIGTQNAGEQYF . TRBJ2-7 many TRBV20-1
TGTGCCAGCATCCAATCAAGGGTAATAGAGACCGGGGAGCTGTTTTTT CASIQSRVIETGELFF . TRBJ2-2 few TRBV2
TGTGCCAGCAGTTTGAATAGGGATGGAACTTTCTTT CASSLNRDGTFF . TRBJ1-1 many TRBV28
TGTGCCAGCAGCTTACAGGGCCCATCGGACACTGAAGCTTTCTTT CASSLQGPSDTEAFF . TRBJ1-1 many TRBV7-3
TGTGCCAGCTCACCGGTGGACAGGGGGTGGACTGAAGCTTTCTTT CASSPVDRGWTEAFF TRBD1 TRBJ1-1 . TRBV18
TGCAGTGCTAGAGATGAAGCTAGCTCCCGCGAGCAGTACTTC CSARDEASSREQYF . TRBJ2-7 many TRBV20-1
TGTGCCAGCAGCTTGGGCTACCTGGAAGGAAACACCATATATTTT CASSLGYLEGNTIYF . TRBJ1-3 . TRBV7-2
TGTGCCAGCAGTTTAACCCCACTAGCCAAAAACATTCAGTACTTC CASSLTPLAKNIQYF . TRBJ2-4 few TRBV28
TGTGCCAGCAGCTTAGGGCAGGGCGTAAACATTCAGTACTTC CASSLGQGVNIQYF . TRBJ2-4 many TRBV7-2
TGTGCCAGCAGCTTAGTTTTGGTGGGGGCCAATCAGCCCCAGCATTTT CASSLVLVGANQPQHF . TRBJ1-5 . TRBV7-8
TGTGCCAGTAGCCCTCCCGAGGGCTGGATTCAGCCCCAGCATTTT CASSPPEGWIQPQHF . TRBJ1-5 . TRBV19
TGTGCCAGCAGCCAATGGGACTTTCAGCCCCAGCATTTT CASSQWDFQPQHF . TRBJ1-5 many TRBV16
TGTGCCAGCAGTTCACAGGGTCCGCTCTACGAGCAGTACTTC CASSSQGPLYEQYF . TRBJ2-7 many TRBV28
TGTGCCAGCTCGCCCGGACTAGCGGGAAACGGGTACGAGCAGTACTTC CASSPGLAGNGYEQYF TRBD2 TRBJ2-7 . TRBV18
TGTGCCAGCAGCTCCGAACAGGGACTAGATGGCTACGAGCAGTACTTC CASSSEQGLDGYEQYF TRBD2 TRBJ2-7 . TRBV7-6
TGTGCCAGCAGTGCGAACAGGGAACGTCAGCCCCAGCATTTT CASSANRERQPQHF . TRBJ1-5 . TRBV6-2/TRBV6-3
TGTGCCAGCAGTTTAGGGGGAGCCCGAAACACCATATATTTT CASSLGGARNTIYF . TRBJ1-3 many TRBV12-3/TRBV12-4
TGTGCCAGCAGCTTAGCGCAGGGGGGAAGAGAGACCCAGTACTTC CASSLAQGGRETQYF . TRBJ2-5 many TRBV7-2
TGTGCCACCAGTGATGTACAGGGAGTTAAGGAGACCCAGTACTTC CATSDVQGVKETQYF . TRBJ2-5 many TRBV24-1
TGCGCCAGCAGCTACGACGGGGACCAGAACTCCTACGAGCAGTACTTC CASSYDGDQNSYEQYF . TRBJ2-7 many TRBV5-1
TGTGCCAGCAGTACGACGGGCAGACGCTACGAGCAGTACTTC CASSTTGRRYEQYF . TRBJ2-7 many TRBV2